A single sample gave rise to the 21 T cell receptor beta chains below, sequenced in a study of T cell responses to AZD1222 COVID-19 vaccine (dated by TCRdb to about 2021). The sample's time point label, decoded: baseline before first vaccination. The method was the immunoSEQ multiplex PCR assay. In its TCRdb copy, this immuneACCESS table keeps in-frame sequences only and misses some clones. Where compared with another copy, unresolved V genes explain less than half of these, and the others have no known cause. This sample comprises 100,000 to 150,000 clones, about 90% of them detected only once. The top ten clonotypes cover 1.5% of the sample. Sequenced here: peripheral blood, sampled on day 0 of AZD1222 vaccination. These receptors were taken from an adult in good health.

Turning to this clone: The sample carries other DNA sequences with the same CDR3. The chain couples TRBV28 to TRBJ1-5; TRBD1 matches at 8 bases. CDR1 is MDHEN and CDR2 is SYDVKM in the germline V gene. V gave up 4 bases and J gave up 2 bases; unmatched junction bases: 1. The CDR3 runs to 14 residues. CDR3 bases: TGTGCCAGCAGTTCGGGACAGGGCAATCAGCCCCAGCATTTT. Translating gives CASSSGQGNQPQHF.

In nucleotides, the CDR3 is TGTGCCAGCAGCCCCCGGGGGATTAGCGGGGCCTACGAGCAGTACTTC. Its protein product is CASSPRGISGAYEQYF. The chain couples TRBV5-5 to TRBJ2-7; TRBD2 matches at 8 bases. Germline V gene data show CDR1 as SGHKS and CDR2 as YYEKEE (reference sequence). V was pared by 4 bases and J by 2 bases, with 11 bases of the junction left unmatched. CDR3 length: 16 residues.

The chain couples TRBV7-9 to TRBJ1-5; 7 nucleotides agree with TRBD1. The CDR3 totals 13 residues. V shed 1 base, J shed 16 bases, and the junction held 10 bases outside the gene matches. Germline-derived CDR1 and CDR2 are SEHNR and FQNEAQ (reference sequence). The CDR3 coding sequence is TGTGCCAGCAGCTTAGGCGATCCAGGACAGGTCCATTTT. The encoded protein is CASSLGDPGQVHF.

This clone was seen once. This chain uses TRBV10-3 with TRBJ1-6; D not certain. Germline assignment: CDR1 ENHRY and CDR2 SYGVKD. The CDR3 runs 15 residues. The V end lost 2 bases, the J end lost 2 bases, and 7 bases lay between the germline ends. The CDR3 DNA is TGTGCCATCAGTGAGGCCGGAACCTATAATTCACCCCTCCACTTT. Translation gives CAISEAGTYNSPLHF.

The V and J genes are TRBV6-2 or TRBV6-3 and TRBJ2-6; 7 positions match TRBD2. Trimming removed 0 bases from V and 2 bases from J; junction bases left unmatched: 4. The CDR3 has 17 residues. The V gene's germline CDR1 is MNHEY and CDR2 SVGEGT. The CDR3, as DNA: TGTGCCAGCAGTTACTCGCCGGGGAGGGCTGGGGCCAACGTCCTGACTTTC. Amino acid sequence: CASSYSPGRAGANVLTF.

The V call is TRBV6-5, the J call TRBJ1-2; D is perhaps TRBD1 (6 bases). The germline CDR1 and CDR2 sequences are MNHEY and SVGAGI. V gave up 2 bases and J gave up 8 bases, with 9 bases separating them. The CDR3 is 12 residues long. CDR3: CASSYGGGGYTF. Here the CDR3 DNA reads TGTGCCAGCAGTTACGGGGGGGGCGGCTACACCTTC.

The rearrangement uses TRBV7-8 and TRBJ1-5; 9 nucleotides agree with TRBD1. V shed 5 bases, J shed 1 base, and the junction held 9 bases outside the gene matches. This CDR3 has 17 residues. CDR1 is SGHVS, CDR2 FQNEAQ, per germline. This CDR3 reads CASSPLTGGLSNQPQHF. CDR3 DNA sequence: TGTGCCAGCAGCCCTCTAACAGGGGGCCTCAGCAATCAGCCCCAGCATTTT.

The gene calls are TRBV30 and TRBJ2-2; no clear D. This CDR3 is built from 12 residues. CDR1 is GTSNPN and CDR2 is SVGIG in the germline V gene (reference sequence). Trimming took 4 bases from V and 6 from J, leaving 9 bases between them. The CDR3 loop reads CAWTVGPGELFF. The CDR3 bases are TGTGCCTGGACGGTGGGCCCCGGGGAGCTGTTTTTT.

The CDR3 DNA reads as TGCGCCAGCAGCGCGACTAGTGGACAAGAGACCCAGTACTTC. Translation gives CASSATSGQETQYF. The chain couples TRBV5-1 to TRBJ2-5, with D possibly being TRBD2 (6 bases). The CDR3 extends over 14 amino acids. The V end was cut by 4 bases, the J end by 2 bases, with 12 bases between. The germline gives CDR1 SGHRS, CDR2 YFSETQ. The full variable domain, rest sourced from reference TRBV5-1 and TRBJ2-5, is KAGVTQTPRYLIKTRGQQVTLSCSPISGHRSVSWYQQTPGQGLQFLFEYFSETQRNKGNFPGRFSGRQFSNSRSEMNVSTLELGDSALYLCASSATSGQETQYFGPGTRLLVL.

The chain carries TRBV28 and TRBJ1-5, with TRBD1 identical over 11 bases. Germline CDR1 is MDHEN and CDR2 is SYDVKM. The CDR3 has 15 amino acids. After removal of 8 bases from V and 6 bases from J, the junction contained 9 bases not matched to a gene. The CDR3 sequence: CASGRTGGQGQPQHF. CDR3 bases: TGTGCCAGCGGCCGGACAGGGGGCCAAGGTCAGCCCCAGCATTTT.

V usage is TRBV28 and J usage is TRBJ1-5, with D unresolved. The CDR3 spans 11 residues. The ends were cut back, 4 bases at V and 6 bases at J, with 4 bases in the middle. From germline, CDR1 is MDHEN and CDR2 SYDVKM. Here the CDR3 DNA reads TGTGCCAGCAGTTCAAGTCAGCCCCAGCATTTT. This encodes CASSSSQPQHF.

The CDR3 nucleotides are TGCGCCAGCAGCCCCGGGCTAGGACAGACCTACGAGCAGTACTTC. Translating it yields CASSPGLGQTYEQYF. The V call is TRBV5-1, the J call TRBJ2-7, with D tentatively TRBD1 (6 bases). The length of the CDR3 is 15 residues. CDR1 is SGHRS and CDR2 is YFSETQ in the germline V gene. V dropped 4 bases and J dropped 2 bases, with 16 bases sitting between them.

The chain recombines TRBV5-8 with TRBJ1-2; D call uncertain. The CDR3 has 15 amino acids. V was pared by 0 bases and J by 4 bases, with 13 bases between. The germline V gene has CDR1 SGHTS and CDR2 YDEGEE. CDR3 in amino acids: CASSLAAATFYGYTF. DNA of the CDR3: TGTGCCAGCAGCTTGGCCGCAGCGACTTTCTATGGCTACACCTTC.

The CDR3 DNA reads as TGTGCCAGTAGCGACATCGAAGAGACCCAGTACTTC. It codes for CASSDIEETQYF. The chain employs TRBV19 and TRBJ2-5; D is undetermined. Germline V gives CDR1 LNHDA, CDR2 SQIVND (reference sequence). Trimming removed 6 bases at V and 3 bases at J, with 8 bases between. The length of the CDR3 is 12 residues.

The V call is TRBV6-4, the J call TRBJ1-6; TRBD1 is a possible D gene (5 bases). Trimming took 6 bases from V and 7 from J, leaving 10 bases between them. CDR1 is MRHNA and CDR2 is SNTAGT in the germline V gene. The CDR3 is 13 residues long. The CDR3 DNA is TGTGCCAGCAGCACGGGGGTGAATTCACCCCTCCACTTT. It specifies CASSTGVNSPLHF.

V is TRBV28 and J is TRBJ2-3; 9 bases agree with TRBD2. Unmatched junction bases numbered 22, after V lost 7 bases and J lost 2 bases. Germline V CDR1 and CDR2: MDHEN, SYDVKM. The CDR3 loop spans 20 amino acids. This CDR3 reads CASTIGLGSSLAGNTDTQYF. Written as DNA, the CDR3 is TGTGCCAGCACCATCGGATTAGGCTCTTCCCTAGCGGGAAACACAGATACGCAGTATTTT.

This chain links TRBV7-8 with TRBJ1-4; 7 bases line up with TRBD1. This CDR3 is 15 amino acids long. V was pared by 3 bases and J by 5 bases, with 6 bases of the junction left unmatched. Germline lookup yields CDR1 SGHVS and CDR2 FQNEAQ. The CDR3 bases are TGTGCCAGCAGCTTTACACAGGGGCGGAATGAAAAACTGTTTTTT. Translating gives CASSFTQGRNEKLFF.

V gene TRBV5-5 combines with J gene TRBJ2-5; 14 bases are a match to TRBD2. Unmatched junction bases numbered 5, after V lost 4 bases and J lost 0 bases. The CDR3 has 17 amino acids. Germline loops: CDR1 SGHKS, CDR2 YYEKEE (reference sequence). In DNA form, the CDR3 reads TGTGCCAGCAGCACCGGGACTAGCGGGGGTTACCAAGAGACCCAGTACTTC. Protein product: CASSTGTSGGYQETQYF.

This clone was counted once. This chain links TRBV5-4 with TRBJ1-4, with D hard to call. The CDR3 contains 13 residues. Germline V lookup: CDR1 SGHNT, CDR2 YYREEE (reference sequence). The V and J ends lost 6 bases and 0 bases respectively, with 6 bases between them. This CDR3 reads CASKGATNEKLFF. The CDR3 nucleotides are TGTGCCAGCAAGGGAGCAACTAATGAAAAACTGTTTTTT. Full variable domain (rest looked up from reference TRBV5-4 and TRBJ1-4): ETGVTQSPTHLIKTRGQQVTLRCSSQSGHNTVSWYQQALGQGPQFIFQYYREEENGRGNFPPRFSGLQFPNYSSELNVNALELDDSALYLCASKGATNEKLFFGSGTQLSVL.

The chain combines TRBV7-9 with TRBJ2-3; 9 bases map to TRBD1. Trimming took 4 bases from V and 1 from J; bases not matched to a gene: 3. Per the germline V gene, CDR1 is SEHNR and CDR2 is FQNEAQ (reference sequence). CDR3 length equals 15 residues. The CDR3 sequence: CASSSGQGRTDTQYF. The CDR3 DNA is TGTGCCAGCAGCTCGGGACAGGGCCGCACAGATACGCAGTATTTT.

This chain connects TRBV6-5 to TRBJ1-1; TRBD1 might be the D (5 bases). The CDR3 spans 14 residues. Germline lookup yields CDR1 MNHEY and CDR2 SVGAGI. With 8 bases removed from V and 4 bases from J, the gap between germline ends came to 17 bases. Here the CDR3 DNA reads TGTGCCAGCGGCTTGGGGAGGGGAGGCACTGAAGCTTTCTTT. It yields the protein CASGLGRGGTEAFF.